The next 10 T cell receptor beta chains were all read from a single sample in a study of glioma-infiltrating T cells (dated by TCRdb to about 2016). Sequenced using an Illumina MiSeq. The iRepertoire nested amplicon-rescue multiplex PCR (arm-PCR) platform was used to amplify TCR alpha and beta CDR3 regions from RNA. The raw public data were reprocessed by TCRdb itself: fastp quality trimming at Q25, MiXCR clonotype calling, in-frame beta chains only. All rows with the same CDR3 protein become a single entry with the most common DNA and genes. The sample table contains 15,000 to 20,000 distinct CDR3 sequences; only one count was recorded for 58% of them. The leading ten clones occupy 42% of the sample. Material for sequencing was glioma tissue, nonneoplastic brain tissue, or PBMCs (not recorded which). The receptor source for this set is a human donor with low-grade glioma or glioblastoma, undergoing nonglioma brain surgery, or in good health (not recorded which).

J is TRBJ1-5 and V is TRBV19; D gene ambiguous. V was shortened by 7 bases and J by 2 bases, with 12 bases between the two germline ends. The CDR3 contains 14 residues. Germline loops: CDR1 LNHDA, CDR2 SQIVND (reference sequence). Here the CDR3 reads CASKVQAGNQPQHF. For the CDR3, the DNA is TGTGCCAGTAAAGTCCAAGCAGGCAATCAGCCCCAGCATTTT.

Remarks on this clonotype: A junction end diverges from the germline sequence, so it may reflect a read error. This CDR3 reads CASSGQGVVNEKYF. DNA of the CDR3: TGTGCCAGCAGTGGACAGGGGGTGGTGAACGAGAAGTACTTC. V is TRBV12-3 or TRBV12-4 and J is TRBJ2-7, with 10 bases matching TRBD1. This CDR3 contains 14 residues.

As for this clonotype: A much larger clone differs from this one at a single base, so this may be a read error. The genes are TRBV2 and TRBJ1-1; D gene uncertain. Trimming shortened V by 7 bases and J by 8 bases, and 20 bases separated the two germline ends. Germline V gene lookup returns CDR1 SNHLY and CDR2 FYNNEI. The CDR3 is 14 residues long. CDR3 in amino acids: CASTMAPLESEAFF. CDR3 in DNA: TGTGCCAGCACTATGGCACCCTTGGAGAGCGAAGCTTTCTTT.

The chain joins TRBV6-6 to TRBJ1-5; no firm D call. Deletions cut 8 bases from V and 1 base from J, with 15 bases between. The CDR3 runs 15 residues. CDR1 and CDR2 from the germline V gene are MNHNY and SVGAGI (reference sequence). This CDR3 reads CASQSFGGSNQPQHF. The CDR3 nucleotides are TGTGCCAGCCAAAGCTTCGGAGGCAGCAATCAGCCCCAGCATTTT.

This clonotype has ten or more counts. V usage is TRBV28 and J usage is TRBJ2-7; possibly TRBD2 for D (5 bases). Germline CDR1 reads MDHEN; CDR2 reads SYDVKM. The CDR3 loop spans 14 amino acids. The V end was cut by 1 base, the J end by 0 bases, with 7 bases between. CDR3 residues: CASSLFGDSYEQYF. In DNA, the CDR3 is TGTGCCAGCAGTTTATTCGGGGACTCCTACGAGCAGTACTTC.

The chain has TRBV6-1 and TRBJ1-2; maybe TRBD1 (6 bases). This CDR3 is built from 12 residues. V dropped 8 bases and J dropped 2 bases, with 9 bases sitting between them. Germline values: CDR1 MNHNS, CDR2 SASEGT. CDR3 nucleotide sequence: TGTGCCAGCCGACAGGCGAACTATGGCTACACCTTC. Its protein is CASRQANYGYTF.

As to this clonotype: A clone one base away is much larger, so this may be a read error. J is TRBJ2-1 and V is TRBV4-3, with 8 positions matching TRBD1. V gave up 4 bases and J gave up 5 bases; unmatched junction bases: 10. Germline loops: CDR1 LGHNA, CDR2 YSLEER. CDR3 length equals 16 residues. CDR3 region: CASSPHYRGEDNEQFF. CDR3 nucleotides: TGCGCCAGCAGCCCCCACTACAGGGGGGAAGACAATGAGCAGTTCTTC.

In this sample, this clonotype turned up a few times. The junction does not match germline at one end; this may be a read error. The chain recombines TRBV6-1 with TRBJ1-1; D remains ambiguous. The CDR3 runs 13 residues. CDR1 is MNHNS, CDR2 SASEGT, per germline. The CDR3 loop is CAGRSGIDTEAFF. The CDR3 DNA reads as TGTGCCGGCAGAAGCGGGATCGACACTGAAGCTTTCTTT.

The V call is TRBV2, the J call TRBJ1-1; 9 bases are shared with TRBD1. After removal of 5 bases from V and 1 base from J, the junction contained 5 bases not matched to a gene. The CDR3 runs 15 residues. Germline-derived CDR1 and CDR2 are SNHLY and FYNNEI. The CDR3 loop is CASSFTGGQNTEAFF. The DNA of the CDR3 is TGTGCCAGCAGTTTCACAGGGGGCCAGAACACTGAAGCTTTCTTT.

V usage is TRBV20-1 and J usage is TRBJ2-7; D uncertain. V lost 1 base to trimming and J lost 5 bases, with 9 bases between them. CDR1 is DFQATT and CDR2 is SNEGSKA in the germline V gene (reference sequence). The CDR3 is 12 residues long. The CDR3 nucleotides read TGCAGTGCTAGAGTCAGGACCGACGAGCAGTACTTC. It translates to CSARVRTDEQYF.